Sequencing of this T cell receptor (beta chain) was carried out in a study of post-analysis software for immune sequencing data. The overall study: Relapsing-remitting, secondary progressive and progressive-relapsing multiple sclerosis were all included among the disease courses. Study observations and caveats: Co-batched samples clustered tightly together by F measure. Controls significantly exceeded multiple sclerosis patients in normalized Chao1 diversity. Controls had lower frequencies than patients of about 5 TRBV segments, which included TRBV5-6, TRBV5-1 and TRBV20-1.

V trimming: 6 bases; J trimming: 3 bases; junction bases outside the gene matches: 7. There are 15 residues in the CDR3. To note about this clonotype: What it recognizes is unknown.

Unique molecular identifiers were built into the TCR beta cDNA libraries. Roughly 0.5 million cDNA molecules were obtained from roughly 0.93 to 9.6 million T cells. TCRdb ran MiXCR on the PCR reads and lists one entry per CDR3 protein. Here the sample spans more than 350,000 distinct CDR3 sequences, 35% to 45% being singletons. The chain is built from TRBV12-3 or TRBV12-4 and TRBJ1-2; 10 nucleotides match TRBD1. The receptor was isolated from a girl aged 2 to 10 with multiple sclerosis. Sample: blood. CDR3 region: CASSGPGQGDYGYTF. The CDR3 DNA reads as TGTGCCAGCAGCGGACCCGGACAGGGGGACTATGGCTACACCTTC.